A selection of T cell receptor beta chains follows, all from one sample in a study of CD8 T cells in Susac syndrome. A single record per CDR3 protein comes from TCRdb applying MiXCR to the immunoSEQ multiplex PCR reads. The table includes about 150,000 distinct CDR3 sequences, approximately 95% detected once. What was sequenced was CD4+ T cells from PBMCs. The receptors here all came from a human donor with Susac syndrome. The CDR3 runs from the conserved cysteine through the conserved F or W. The D gene is left open where the match is weak.

TRBD1	TRBV19	CASRGGGYNSPLHF
TRBD2	TRBV27	CASSRPGLSSYNEQFF
NA	TRBV29-1	CSVGVGGPLNEQFF
NA	TRBV29-1	CSVSPGGETQYF
NA	TRBV7-2	CASSLAPPGLLGYEQYF
NA	TRBV20-1	CSAGRPVDGYTF
NA	TRBV27	CASSSISARASKNIQYF
NA	TRBV12-3/TRBV12-4	CASRPARNEQFF
NA	TRBV29-1	CSVFLQGKETQYF
TRBD2	TRBV7-7	CASSPTSGVNTGELFF
NA	TRBV5-1	CASSLDPVETQYF
NA	TRBV3-1	CASSQDLRGSYNEQFF
NA	TRBV15	CATSRQGGTETQYF
NA	TRBV18	CASSPIKEQPQHF
TRBD1	TRBV18	CASSPDRVVDEQFF
TRBD1	TRBV18	CASSQIRDRDAHTQYF
TRBD1	TRBV7-9	CASSPGTGESKQYF
NA	TRBV7-9	CASSFEGGVTEAFF
TRBD1	TRBV20-1	CSARASGQSNQPQHF
NA	TRBV21-1	CASSNDRNGYTF
NA	TRBV20-1	CSARWGPGYTF
NA	TRBV7-9	CASSLDGSVNGNTIYF
NA	TRBV7-8	CASSPSWGTEQYF
NA	TRBV2	CASSEAGETQYF
NA	TRBV23-1	CASSQTYSTKTQYF
NA	TRBV25-1	CASSRGRGLVTSPLHF
NA	TRBV3-1	CASSQVLTNTEAFF
TRBD1	TRBV20-1	CSASPRGREDTQYF
NA	TRBV20-1	CSARVGGAYNEQFF
NA	TRBV20-1	CSASSRRMNTEAFF
NA	TRBV19	CASTPGRPNYGYTF
NA	TRBV25-1	CASRKENTEAFF
TRBD2	TRBV20-1	CSARGVGTSGYEQYF
NA	TRBV3-1	CASSQERMDTQYF
TRBD1	TRBV20-1	CSARDRGRWEQYF
NA	TRBV3-1	CASSQIQGGDTQYF
NA	TRBV12-3/TRBV12-4	CASDSMENTEAFF
TRBD1	TRBV29-1	CSVPVGTGDTGELFF
NA	TRBV3-1	CASSQHDRTTEAFF
NA	TRBV7-9	CASSLQGKYTEAFF
NA	TRBV7-9	CASSLTPSGANVLTF
NA	TRBV29-1	CSVETGRNYGYTF
NA	TRBV4-2	CASSQVFEGKREGYTF
NA	TRBV7-3	CASSLNGYYGYTF
NA	TRBV23-1	CASSHPSLRGSSYNEQFF
NA	TRBV4-3	CASSPGDPGRNSPLHF
NA	TRBV20-1	CSARWGSGNEQFF
NA	TRBV27	CASRPQAALFEQYF
NA	TRBV29-1	CSVGAGSQYF
NA	TRBV15	CATSTMDSQETQYF
NA	TRBV15	CATSRAGRQRQEKLFF
NA	TRBV29-1	CSVMTETQYF
NA	TRBV2	CASRAGYGYTF
TRBD2	TRBV20-1	CSARLAGGRTGELFF
NA	TRBV5-4	CASSARVNTEAFF
NA	TRBV5-1	CASSSDRGVLHF
NA	TRBV7-9	CASSSAAQGGDYTF
NA	TRBV3-1	CASSQPHQPQHF